The T cell receptor (beta chain) described here comes from a study of T-cell reconstitution after alpha-beta-depleted transplantation in children. Preparation of the TCRbeta library used unique molecular identifiers. MiXCR was run by TCRdb on the PCR reads, yielding one entry per CDR3 protein. The sample holds approximately 97,000 distinct CDR3 sequences, approximately 6% seen once. The germline gives CDR1 SGHRS, CDR2 YFSETQ. Trimming pared 0 bases from V and 4 bases from J, leaving 13 bases between. This CDR3 has 16 residues. This clonotype was seen repeatedly, ten times or more. The receptor's source is a female patient aged 2-15 years who had a stem cell transplant for Fanconi anemia, so the T cells may come from the graft donor. The specimen comprised PBMCs, mostly from graft donor cells, sampled 60 days after TCRalphabeta/CD19-depleted stem cell transplant. This chain connects TRBV5-1 to TRBJ2-2, with D hard to call. CDR3 in amino acids: CASSLVPIRGTGELFF. CDR3 coding DNA: TGCGCCAGCAGCTTGGTCCCAATTCGAGGCACCGGGGAGCTGTTTTTT.